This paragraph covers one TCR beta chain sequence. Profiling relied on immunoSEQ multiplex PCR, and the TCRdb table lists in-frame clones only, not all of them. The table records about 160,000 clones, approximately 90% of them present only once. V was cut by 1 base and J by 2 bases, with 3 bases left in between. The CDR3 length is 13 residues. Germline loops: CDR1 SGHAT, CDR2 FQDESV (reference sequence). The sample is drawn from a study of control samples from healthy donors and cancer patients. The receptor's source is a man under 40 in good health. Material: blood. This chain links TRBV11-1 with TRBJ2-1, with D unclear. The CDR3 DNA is TGTGCCAGCAGCTTAGAGACCTACAATGAGCAGTTCTTC. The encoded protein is CASSLETYNEQFF.